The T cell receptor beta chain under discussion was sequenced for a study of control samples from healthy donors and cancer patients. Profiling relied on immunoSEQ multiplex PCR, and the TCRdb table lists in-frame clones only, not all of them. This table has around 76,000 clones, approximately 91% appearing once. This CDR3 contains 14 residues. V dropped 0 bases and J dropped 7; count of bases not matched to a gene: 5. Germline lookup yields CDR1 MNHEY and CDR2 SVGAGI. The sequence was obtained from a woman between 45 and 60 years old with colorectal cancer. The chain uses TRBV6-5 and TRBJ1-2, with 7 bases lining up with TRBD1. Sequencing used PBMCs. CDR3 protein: CASSYSGTAFGYTF. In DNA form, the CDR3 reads TGTGCCAGCAGTTACTCAGGGACAGCTTTTGGCTACACCTTC.